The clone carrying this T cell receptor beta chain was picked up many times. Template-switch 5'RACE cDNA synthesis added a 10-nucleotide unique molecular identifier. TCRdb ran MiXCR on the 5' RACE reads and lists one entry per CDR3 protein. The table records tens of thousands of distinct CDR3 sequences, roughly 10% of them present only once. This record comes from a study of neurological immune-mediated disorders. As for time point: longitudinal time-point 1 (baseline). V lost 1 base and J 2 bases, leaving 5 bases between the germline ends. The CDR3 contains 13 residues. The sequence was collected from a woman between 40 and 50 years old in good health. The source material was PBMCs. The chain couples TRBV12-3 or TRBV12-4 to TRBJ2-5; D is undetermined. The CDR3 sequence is CASSLVTQETQYF. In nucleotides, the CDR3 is TGTGCCAGCAGTTTAGTCACTCAAGAGACCCAGTACTTC.